The T cell receptor (beta chain) under discussion was sequenced for a study of shared clonotypes between healthy human individuals. Overall study findings and caveats: It was the few donors that limited the genetic and exposure-history diversity represented. Sampling was confined to blood; repertoires within tissues likely differ.

V was trimmed by 0 bases and J by 0 bases, leaving 9 bases between them. The CDR3 is 16 residues long. Germline V gene lookup returns CDR1 KGHSH and CDR2 LQKENI. The run depth of the assay was deep. Every subset's genomic DNA went evenly onto several immunoSEQ plates. Profiled with immunoSEQ multiplex PCR; TCRdb holds only in-frame clones, not every one. The sample carries roughly 450,000 clones, 79% recorded once. A note on this clone: Its specificity is unknown.

Material for sequencing was PBMCs. The TCR was taken from a woman aged 35 to 49 in good health. Some clones in this sample may be carry-over from other donors' samples. This rearrangement joins TRBV18 to TRBJ1-3; D is undetermined. In DNA form, the CDR3 reads TGTGCCAGCTCACCACCGGTCAGCTACTCTGGAAACACCATATATTTT. This sequence encodes CASSPPVSYSGNTIYF. Filled out from reference TRBV18 and TRBJ1-3, the complete variable domain reads NAGVMQNPRHLVRRRGQEARLRCSPMKGHSHVYWYRQLPEEGLKFMVYLQKENIIDESGMPKERFSAEFPKEGPSILRIQQVVRGDSAAYFCASSPPVSYSGNTIYFGEGSWLTVV.